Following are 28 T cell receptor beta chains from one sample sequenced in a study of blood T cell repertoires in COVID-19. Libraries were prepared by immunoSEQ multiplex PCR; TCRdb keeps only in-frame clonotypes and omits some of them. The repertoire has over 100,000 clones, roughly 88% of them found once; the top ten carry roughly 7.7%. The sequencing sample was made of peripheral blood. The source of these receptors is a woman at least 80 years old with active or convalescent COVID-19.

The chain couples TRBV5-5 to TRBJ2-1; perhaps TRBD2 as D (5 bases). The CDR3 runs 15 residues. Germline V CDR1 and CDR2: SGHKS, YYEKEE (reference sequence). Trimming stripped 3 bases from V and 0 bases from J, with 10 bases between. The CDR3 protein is CASSWVGDSYNEQFF. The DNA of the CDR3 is TGTGCCAGCAGCTGGGTGGGAGACTCCTACAATGAGCAGTTCTTC. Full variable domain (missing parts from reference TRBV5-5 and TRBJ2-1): DAGVTQSPTHLIKTRGQQVTLRCSPISGHKSVSWYQQVLGQGPQFIFQYYEKEERGRGNFPDRFSARQFPNYSSELNVNALLLGDSALYLCASSWVGDSYNEQFFGPGTRLTVL.

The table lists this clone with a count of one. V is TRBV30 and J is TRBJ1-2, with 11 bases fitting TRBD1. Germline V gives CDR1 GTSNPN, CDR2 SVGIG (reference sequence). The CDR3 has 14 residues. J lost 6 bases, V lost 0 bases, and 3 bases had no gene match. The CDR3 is CAWSVPGQGDGYTF. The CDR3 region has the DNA TGTGCCTGGAGTGTACCGGGACAGGGGGATGGCTACACCTTC.

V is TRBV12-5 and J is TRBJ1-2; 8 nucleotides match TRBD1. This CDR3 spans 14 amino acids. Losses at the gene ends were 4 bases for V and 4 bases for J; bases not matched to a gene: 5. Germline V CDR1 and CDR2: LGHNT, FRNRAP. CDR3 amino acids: CASGSDRGSYGYTF. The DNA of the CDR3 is TGTGCTAGTGGTTCAGACAGGGGAAGCTATGGCTACACCTTC.

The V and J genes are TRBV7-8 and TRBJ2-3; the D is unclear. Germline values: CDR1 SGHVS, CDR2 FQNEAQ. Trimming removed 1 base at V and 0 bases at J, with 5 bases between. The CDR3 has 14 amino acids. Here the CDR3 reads CASSLGSSTDTQYF. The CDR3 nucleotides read TGTGCCAGCAGCTTAGGGAGTAGCACAGATACGCAGTATTTT.

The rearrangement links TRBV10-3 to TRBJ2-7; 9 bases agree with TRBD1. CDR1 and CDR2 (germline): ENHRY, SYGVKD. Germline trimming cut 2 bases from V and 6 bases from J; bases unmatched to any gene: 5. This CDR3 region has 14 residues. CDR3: CAISEVGTGSEQYF. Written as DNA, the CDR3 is TGTGCCATCAGTGAGGTCGGGACAGGGAGCGAGCAGTACTTC.

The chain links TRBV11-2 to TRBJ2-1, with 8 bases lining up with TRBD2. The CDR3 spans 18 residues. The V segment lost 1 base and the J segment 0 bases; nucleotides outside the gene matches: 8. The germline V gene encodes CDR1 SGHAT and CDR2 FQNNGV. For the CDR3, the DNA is TGTGCCAGCAGCTTAGGGACTAGCATGGAGAGCTCCTACAATGAGCAGTTCTTC. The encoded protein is CASSLGTSMESSYNEQFF.

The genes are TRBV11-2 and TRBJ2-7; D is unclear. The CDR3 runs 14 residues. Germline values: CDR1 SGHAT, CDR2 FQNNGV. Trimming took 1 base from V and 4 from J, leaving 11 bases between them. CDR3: CASSLVSYQYEQYF. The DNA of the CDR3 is TGTGCCAGCAGCTTAGTCAGTTACCAATACGAGCAGTACTTC.

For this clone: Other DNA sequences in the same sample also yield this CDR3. The CDR3 loop is CASRRGPLYEQYF. The CDR3 nucleotides are TGTGCCAGCAGACGCGGGCCGCTCTACGAGCAGTACTTC. The gene calls are TRBV6-5 and TRBJ2-7; possible D gene TRBD2, 5 bases. The CDR3 is 13 amino acids. Trimming shortened V by 6 bases and J by 3 bases, and 12 bases separated the two germline ends. Germline V lookup: CDR1 MNHEY, CDR2 SVGAGI.

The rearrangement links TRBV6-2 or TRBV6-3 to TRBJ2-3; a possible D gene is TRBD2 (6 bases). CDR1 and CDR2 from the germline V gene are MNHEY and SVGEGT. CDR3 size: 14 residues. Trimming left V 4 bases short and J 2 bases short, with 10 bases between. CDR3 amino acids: CASSSASDTDTQYF. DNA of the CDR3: TGTGCCAGCAGTTCGGCTAGCGACACAGATACGCAGTATTTT.

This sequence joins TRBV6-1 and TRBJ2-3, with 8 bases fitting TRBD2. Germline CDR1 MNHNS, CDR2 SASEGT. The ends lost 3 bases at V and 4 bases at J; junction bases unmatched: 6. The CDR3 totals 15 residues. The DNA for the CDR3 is TGTGCCAGCAGTGAGAGCGGGGGAGTCGCAGATACGCAGTATTTT. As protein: CASSESGGVADTQYF.

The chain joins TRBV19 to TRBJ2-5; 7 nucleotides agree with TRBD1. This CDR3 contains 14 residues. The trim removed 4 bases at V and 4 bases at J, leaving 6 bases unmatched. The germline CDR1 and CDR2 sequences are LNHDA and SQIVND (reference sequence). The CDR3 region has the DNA TGTGCCAGTAGTACCTCGACAGGGATAGAGACCCAGTACTTC. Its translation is CASSTSTGIETQYF. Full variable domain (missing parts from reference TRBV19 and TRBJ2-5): DGGITQSPKYLFRKEGQNVTLSCEQNLNHDAMYWYRQDPGQGLRLIYYSQIVNDFQKGDIAEGYSVSREKKESFPLTVTSAQKNPTAFYLCASSTSTGIETQYFGPGTRLLVL.

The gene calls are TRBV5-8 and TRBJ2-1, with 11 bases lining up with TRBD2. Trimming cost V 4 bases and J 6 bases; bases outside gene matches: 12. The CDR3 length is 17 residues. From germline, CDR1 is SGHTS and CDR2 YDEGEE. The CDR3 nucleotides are TGTGCCAGCAGCCCACGAACTAGCGGGAGTAGGGGCAATGAGCAGTTCTTC. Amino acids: CASSPRTSGSRGNEQFF. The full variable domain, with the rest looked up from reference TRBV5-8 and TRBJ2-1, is EAGVTQSPTHLIKTRGQQATLRCSPISGHTSVYWYQQALGLGLQFLLWYDEGEERNRGNFPPRFSGRQFPNYSSELNVNALELEDSALYLCASSPRTSGSRGNEQFFGPGTRLTVL.

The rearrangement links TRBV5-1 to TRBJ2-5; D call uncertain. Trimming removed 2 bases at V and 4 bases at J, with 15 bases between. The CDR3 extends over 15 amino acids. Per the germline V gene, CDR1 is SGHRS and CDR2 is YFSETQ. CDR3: CASSFGIPTRETQYF. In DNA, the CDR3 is TGCGCCAGCAGCTTTGGTATCCCCACGAGAGAGACCCAGTACTTC.

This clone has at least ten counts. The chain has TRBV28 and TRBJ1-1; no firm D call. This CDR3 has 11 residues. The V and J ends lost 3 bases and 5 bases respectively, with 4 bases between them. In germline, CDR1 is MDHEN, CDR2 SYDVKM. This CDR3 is CASSFPTEAFF. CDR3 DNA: TGTGCCAGCAGTTTCCCGACTGAAGCTTTCTTT.

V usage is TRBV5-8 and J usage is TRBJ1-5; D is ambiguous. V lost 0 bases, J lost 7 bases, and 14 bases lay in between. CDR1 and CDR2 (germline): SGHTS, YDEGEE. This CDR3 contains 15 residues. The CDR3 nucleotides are TGTGCCAGCAGCTTGGCCGGCACGCCTAGGCAGCCCCAGCATTTT. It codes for CASSLAGTPRQPQHF.

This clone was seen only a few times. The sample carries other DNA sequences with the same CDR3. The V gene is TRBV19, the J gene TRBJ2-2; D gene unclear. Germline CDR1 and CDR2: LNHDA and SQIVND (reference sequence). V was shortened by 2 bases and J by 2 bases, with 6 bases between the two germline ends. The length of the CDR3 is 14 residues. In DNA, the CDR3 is TGTGCCAGTAGTATACGCGGAAACACCGGGGAGCTGTTTTTT. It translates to CASSIRGNTGELFF. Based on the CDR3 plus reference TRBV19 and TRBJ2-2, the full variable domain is DGGITQSPKYLFRKEGQNVTLSCEQNLNHDAMYWYRQDPGQGLRLIYYSQIVNDFQKGDIAEGYSVSREKKESFPLTVTSAQKNPTAFYLCASSIRGNTGELFFGEGSRLTVL.

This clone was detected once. CDR3 in amino acids: CASSKRGLAGGNEQFF. The CDR3 DNA sequence: TGTGCCAGCAGCAAACGTGGCCTAGCGGGCGGTAATGAGCAGTTCTTC. The chain has TRBV7-9 and TRBJ2-1; 8 nucleotides match TRBD2. The CDR3 runs 16 residues. V lost 5 bases to trimming and J lost 7 bases; unmatched junction nucleotides: 13. CDR1 is SEHNR and CDR2 is FQNEAQ in the germline V gene (reference sequence).

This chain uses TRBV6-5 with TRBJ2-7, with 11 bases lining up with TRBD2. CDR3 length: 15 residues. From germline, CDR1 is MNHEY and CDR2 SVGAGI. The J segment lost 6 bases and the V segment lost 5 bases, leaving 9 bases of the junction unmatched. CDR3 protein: CASSLTSGSFSEQYF. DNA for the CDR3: TGTGCCAGCAGTCTAACTAGCGGGAGTTTCTCCGAGCAGTACTTC.

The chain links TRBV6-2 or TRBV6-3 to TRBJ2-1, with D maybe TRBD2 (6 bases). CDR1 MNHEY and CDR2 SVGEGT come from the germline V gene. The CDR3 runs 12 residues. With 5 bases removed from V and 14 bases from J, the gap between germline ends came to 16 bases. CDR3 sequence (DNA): TGTGCCAGCAGTACCCCGGGAGATAGGAAGTTCTTC. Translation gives CASSTPGDRKFF.

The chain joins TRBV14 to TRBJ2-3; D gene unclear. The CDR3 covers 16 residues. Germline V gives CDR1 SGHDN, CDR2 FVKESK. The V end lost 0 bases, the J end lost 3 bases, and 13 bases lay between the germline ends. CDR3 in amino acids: CASSQEYGRLTDTQYF. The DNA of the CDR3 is TGTGCCAGCAGCCAAGAATATGGCAGGCTGACAGATACGCAGTATTTT. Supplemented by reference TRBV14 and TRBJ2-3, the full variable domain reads EAGVTQFPSHSVIEKGQTVTLRCDPISGHDNLYWYRRVMGKEIKFLLHFVKESKQDESGMPNNRFLAERTGGTYSTLKVQPAELEDSGVYFCASSQEYGRLTDTQYFGPGTRLTVL.

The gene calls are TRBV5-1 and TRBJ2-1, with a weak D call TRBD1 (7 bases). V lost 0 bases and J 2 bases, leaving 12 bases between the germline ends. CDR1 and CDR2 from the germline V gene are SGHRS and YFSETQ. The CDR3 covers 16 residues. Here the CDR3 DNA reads TGCGCCAGCAGCTTGGGACAGGGAGGACCCTACAATGAGCAGTTCTTC. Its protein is CASSLGQGGPYNEQFF.

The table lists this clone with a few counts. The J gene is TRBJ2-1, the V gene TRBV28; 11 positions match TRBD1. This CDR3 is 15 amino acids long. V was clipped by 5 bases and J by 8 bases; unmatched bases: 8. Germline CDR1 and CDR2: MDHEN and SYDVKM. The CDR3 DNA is TGTGCCAGCAGTCCTCTCGGGACAGGGGGGGATGAGCAGTTCTTC. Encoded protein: CASSPLGTGGDEQFF.

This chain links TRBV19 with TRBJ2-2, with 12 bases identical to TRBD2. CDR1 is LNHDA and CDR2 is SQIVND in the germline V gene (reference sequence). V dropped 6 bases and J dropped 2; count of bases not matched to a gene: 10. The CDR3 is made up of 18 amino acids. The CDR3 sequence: CASSRRASGRANTGELFF. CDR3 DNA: TGTGCCAGTAGCCGGCGGGCTAGCGGGAGGGCTAACACCGGGGAGCTGTTTTTT.

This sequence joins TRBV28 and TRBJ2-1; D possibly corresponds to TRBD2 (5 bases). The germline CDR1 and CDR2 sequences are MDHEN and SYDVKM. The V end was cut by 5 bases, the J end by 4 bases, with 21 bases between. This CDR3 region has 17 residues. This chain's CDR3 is CASSVYPLREAYNEQFF. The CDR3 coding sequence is TGTGCCAGCAGTGTATACCCGCTGAGGGAAGCGTACAATGAGCAGTTCTTC.

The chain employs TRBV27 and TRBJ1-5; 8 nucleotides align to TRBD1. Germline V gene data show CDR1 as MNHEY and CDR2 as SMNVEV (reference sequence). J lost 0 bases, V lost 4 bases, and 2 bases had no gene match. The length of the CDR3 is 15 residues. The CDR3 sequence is CASSSGQGSNQPQHF. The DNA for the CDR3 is TGTGCCAGCAGTTCCGGACAGGGTAGCAATCAGCCCCAGCATTTT.

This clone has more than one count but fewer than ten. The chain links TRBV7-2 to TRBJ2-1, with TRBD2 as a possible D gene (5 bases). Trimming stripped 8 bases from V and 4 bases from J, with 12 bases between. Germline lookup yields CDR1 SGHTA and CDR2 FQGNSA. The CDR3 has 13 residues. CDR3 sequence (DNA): TGTGCCAGCGGTCTCGGCGGGTACAATGAGCAGTTCTTC. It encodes CASGLGGYNEQFF.

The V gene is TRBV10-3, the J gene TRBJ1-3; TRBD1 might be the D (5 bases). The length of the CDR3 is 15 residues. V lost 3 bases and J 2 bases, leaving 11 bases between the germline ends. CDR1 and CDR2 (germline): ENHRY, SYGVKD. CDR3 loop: CAISDGGFAGNTIYF. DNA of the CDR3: TGTGCCATCAGTGATGGGGGGTTCGCTGGAAACACCATATATTTT.

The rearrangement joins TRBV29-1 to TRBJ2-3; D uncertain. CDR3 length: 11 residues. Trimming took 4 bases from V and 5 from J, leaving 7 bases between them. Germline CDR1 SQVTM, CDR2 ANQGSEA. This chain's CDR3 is CSVGHRDTQYF. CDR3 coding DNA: TGCAGCGTTGGACACCGAGATACGCAGTATTTT.